Sequencing of this TCR beta chain was carried out in a study of T-cell reconstitution after alpha-beta-depleted transplantation in children. As it was prepared, the TCRbeta library received unique molecular identifiers. TCRdb redid the calling of the PCR reads with MiXCR, one entry per CDR3 protein. The sample holds a few hundred thousand distinct CDR3 sequences, more than 20% seen once. The origin of this receptor is a boy younger than two with Wiskott-Aldrich syndrome, due to receive a stem cell transplant. Here the sequenced sample was PBMCs, taken before TCRalphabeta/CD19-depleted stem cell transplant.

CDR3 DNA sequence: TGTGCCAGTCGGGACAGGAGCAATAGCAATCAGCCCCAGCATTTT. It is translated as CASRDRSNSNQPQHF. The V and J genes are TRBV19 and TRBJ1-5; 8 nucleotides match TRBD1. The CDR3 sequence is 15 residues long. With 8 bases clipped from V and 0 bases from J, the junction kept 6 bases outside the gene matches. Germline values: CDR1 LNHDA, CDR2 SQIVND (reference sequence).